This TCR beta chain derives from a study of shared clonotypes between healthy human individuals. Study at large: Each donor's CD8 memory used one plate, CD8 naive two, each CD4 subset three.

CDR1 is GTSNPN, CDR2 SVGIG, per germline (reference sequence). The ends were cut back, 1 base at V and 4 bases at J, with 8 bases in the middle. The CDR3 spans 13 residues. Authors' data handling: In the immunoSEQ data, sequences were junction-only and lacked quality scores, so filtering differed. Assay: immunoSEQ multiplex PCR; the TCRdb copy retains only in-frame clones and omits some. V, J and clone size derive from that table, while D and trimming were established from the DNA sequence. The data hold about 2.3 million clones, with more than 85% observed a single time. With regard to this clone: The sample contains more than one DNA sequence encoding this CDR3.

The TCR was taken from a man between 18 and 29 years old in good health. Some clones in this sample may be carry-over from other donors' samples. Sample: naive CD4+ T cells from PBMCs. As for subset: CD45RA+ positively selected. This rearrangement joins TRBV30 to TRBJ1-5, with D possibly matching TRBD1 (5 bases). CDR3 in amino acids: CAWSDRSNQPQHF. Written as DNA, the CDR3 is TGTGCCTGGAGTGACAGGAGTAATCAGCCCCAGCATTTT.